This is a list of T cell receptor beta chains from one sample in a study of T cell responses to AZD1222 COVID-19 vaccine. Generated by immunoSEQ multiplex PCR, the TCRdb table keeps only in-frame clones and is missing some. The sample has approximately 90,000 clones, around 90% seen once. Material: peripheral blood, obtained on day 0 of AZD1222 vaccination. The receptors stem from an adult in good health. Each CDR3 is given with its conserved first and last residue. The order of the fields is clone size, V gene, J gene, D gene, CDR3 length, CDR3 protein, CDR3 DNA. D genes are given only for firm matches. A clone size is listed for some rows: how often the clone was seen (once, few, many), or a class if it is expanded.

NA,TRBV19,TRBJ1-5,NA,17,CASNLRTAGYSNQPQHF,TGTGCCAGTAACCTTCGTACCGCAGGGTATAGCAATCAGCCCCAGCATTTT
NA,TRBV10-1,TRBJ1-5,NA,17,CASSRQEGLVSNQPQHF,TGCGCCAGCAGTAGACAGGAGGGACTGGTTAGCAATCAGCCCCAGCATTTT
once,TRBV2,TRBJ2-3,NA,15,CASSEGQTSTDTQYF,TGTGCCAGCAGTGAGGGTCAGACTAGCACAGATACGCAGTATTTT
NA,TRBV19,TRBJ2-7,NA,14,CASSEQGVSYEQYF,TGTGCCAGTAGCGAACAAGGGGTCTCCTACGAGCAGTACTTC
NA,TRBV27,TRBJ1-5,NA,15,CASSTGQTSNQPQHF,TGTGCCAGCAGTACCGGACAGACTAGCAATCAGCCCCAGCATTTT
NA,TRBV6-6,TRBJ1-1,NA,17,CASSPPKLTVRVAEAFF,TGTGCCAGCAGTCCCCCCAAATTGACAGTTCGAGTAGCTGAAGCTTTCTTT
NA,TRBV15,TRBJ2-7,NA,14,CATSREYEHYEQYF,TGTGCCACCAGCAGAGAATATGAGCATTACGAGCAGTACTTC
NA,TRBV27,TRBJ1-3,NA,14,CASSLSGGGNTIYF,TGTGCCAGCAGTTTATCAGGGGGTGGAAACACCATATATTTT
NA,TRBV3-1/TRBV3-2,TRBJ2-7,TRBD2,18,CASSQDGLAGGPQYEQYF,TGTGCCAGCAGCCAAGATGGGCTAGCGGGAGGGCCTCAGTACGAGCAGTACTTC
NA,TRBV6-2/TRBV6-3,TRBJ1-5,TRBD1,15,CASSRLGQGHQPQHF,TGTGCCAGCAGCAGACTCGGACAGGGCCATCAGCCCCAGCATTTT
NA,TRBV3-1/TRBV3-2,TRBJ1-5,NA,13,CASSYRARGPQHF,TGTGCCAGCAGTTACAGGGCCAGGGGACCCCAGCATTTT
few,TRBV2,TRBJ2-7,TRBD2,19,CASSLFSGTSGGDAYEQYF,TGTGCCAGCAGTTTATTTTCCGGGACTAGCGGGGGCGACGCCTACGAGCAGTACTTC
NA,TRBV5-4,TRBJ2-3,TRBD2,16,CASSLNRAGHTDTQYF,TGTGCCAGCAGCTTAAATCGAGCGGGGCACACAGATACGCAGTATTTT
NA,TRBV3-1/TRBV3-2,TRBJ1-1,NA,14,CASSRPGRGTEAFF,TGTGCCAGCAGCCGTCCAGGGCGCGGGACTGAAGCTTTCTTT
NA,TRBV5-1,TRBJ2-3,TRBD1,16,CASSYGQGSSTDTQYF,TGCGCCAGCAGCTACGGACAGGGCAGTAGCACAGATACGCAGTATTTT
once,TRBV19,TRBJ2-7,NA,14,CASSPGTVAYEQYF,TGTGCCAGTAGTCCAGGGACGGTAGCCTACGAGCAGTACTTC
once,TRBV7-8,TRBJ1-2,NA,14,CASSLEGFNYGYTF,TGTGCCAGCAGCTTAGAAGGGTTTAACTATGGCTACACCTTC
NA,TRBV7-9,TRBJ1-2,NA,12,CASSSVSFGYTF,TGTGCCAGCAGCTCGGTGTCCTTTGGCTACACCTTC
NA,TRBV11-2,TRBJ2-2,NA,14,CASRRLGGGGELFF,TGTGCCAGCAGACGTCTCGGGGGCGGCGGGGAGCTGTTTTTT
once,TRBV30,TRBJ2-7,NA,11,CAWSSTPEQYF,TGTGCCTGGAGTAGCACACCCGAGCAGTACTTC
NA,TRBV19,TRBJ2-7,NA,13,CATRNPQDHEQYF,TGTGCCACCCGAAACCCACAGGACCACGAGCAGTACTTC
NA,TRBV4-3,TRBJ1-4,TRBD1,15,CASSQLPGQGAKMFF,TGCGCCAGCAGCCAACTACCGGGACAGGGGGCGAAAATGTTTTTT
NA,TRBV5-6,TRBJ1-5,NA,14,CASTTGLSNQPQHF,TGTGCCAGCACCACGGGGTTGAGCAATCAGCCCCAGCATTTT
NA,TRBV9,TRBJ1-6,NA,16,CASRSQSGHPNSPLHF,TGTGCCAGCAGGTCCCAATCGGGACACCCTAATTCACCCCTCCACTTT
NA,TRBV7-2,TRBJ2-7,TRBD2,15,CASARERGSVDEQYF,TGTGCCAGCGCCCGAGAGCGGGGTAGCGTGGACGAGCAGTACTTC
NA,TRBV7-2,TRBJ2-1,NA,14,CASSLELADNEQFF,TGTGCCAGCAGCTTAGAACTCGCCGACAATGAGCAGTTCTTC
few,TRBV3-1/TRBV3-2,TRBJ2-3,NA,19,CASSQAGQPPGTSTDTQYF,TGTGCCAGCAGCCAAGCGGGCCAGCCCCCCGGGACTAGCACAGATACGCAGTATTTT
NA,TRBV5-1,TRBJ2-1,TRBD2,17,CASSLSPSGASYNEQFF,TGCGCCAGCAGCTTGTCCCCTAGCGGGGCCTCCTACAATGAGCAGTTCTTC
NA,TRBV19,TRBJ2-2,NA,14,CASSIQGQVGELFF,TGTGCCAGTAGTATACAGGGTCAAGTCGGGGAGCTGTTTTTT
NA,TRBV19,TRBJ1-1,TRBD1,15,CASTSIDRGRTEAFF,TGTGCCAGTACCTCGATAGACAGGGGGCGGACTGAAGCTTTCTTT
NA,TRBV15,TRBJ2-7,NA,15,CATSRDVTSKYEQYF,TGTGCCACCAGCAGAGATGTGACCTCGAAGTACGAGCAGTACTTC
NA,TRBV11-2,TRBJ2-1,NA,12,CASSLDGKGQFF,TGTGCCAGCAGCTTAGACGGGAAAGGGCAGTTCTTC
NA,TRBV21-1,TRBJ1-5,NA,16,CASSKGPSHSNQPQHF,TGTGCCAGCAGCAAAGGTCCCAGTCATAGCAATCAGCCCCAGCATTTT
NA,TRBV7-9,TRBJ2-5,TRBD2,16,CASSHATSGSGETQYF,TGTGCCAGCAGCCATGCTACTAGCGGGAGCGGAGAGACCCAGTACTTC
NA,TRBV18,TRBJ2-2,TRBD1,17,CASSPRDRGANTGELFF,TGTGCCAGCTCACCCCGGGACAGGGGTGCGAACACCGGGGAGCTGTTTTTT
NA,TRBV3-1/TRBV3-2,TRBJ2-7,NA,17,CASSQVSGRSPRNEQYF,TGTGCCAGCAGCCAAGTATCGGGTAGATCACCCAGAAACGAGCAGTACTTC
once,TRBV27,TRBJ2-7,TRBD2,14,CASSLGLAGYEQYF,TGTGCCAGCAGTTTGGGACTAGCGGGCTACGAGCAGTACTTC
few,TRBV19,TRBJ2-7,NA,10,CATRNDEQYF,TGTGCCACCCGTAACGACGAGCAGTACTTC
NA,TRBV10-1,TRBJ2-1,TRBD2,13,CASSPTSVNEQFF,TGCGCCAGCAGTCCGACTAGCGTTAATGAGCAGTTCTTC
NA,TRBV2,TRBJ1-4,NA,14,CASSGGGTGEKLFF,TGTGCCAGCAGTGGCGGGGGGACGGGTGAAAAACTGTTTTTT
NA,TRBV14,TRBJ1-2,NA,13,CASSPGLNYGYTF,TGTGCCAGCAGCCCGGGACTGAACTATGGCTACACCTTC
NA,TRBV6-5,TRBJ1-6,NA,15,CASTTLSLLNSPLHF,TGTGCCAGCACTACGCTTAGCTTACTTAATTCACCCCTCCACTTT
NA,TRBV7-9,TRBJ1-3,TRBD1,12,CASSLTGDTIYF,TGTGCCAGCAGCTTAACAGGGGACACCATATATTTT
NA,TRBV27,TRBJ2-5,TRBD2,15,CASSSTAGGFETQYF,TGTGCCAGCAGTTCTACGGCGGGGGGGTTTGAGACCCAGTACTTC
NA,TRBV6-6,TRBJ1-4,TRBD1,17,CASSPGTGYTTNEKLFF,TGTGCCAGCAGTCCGGGGACAGGGTATACAACTAATGAAAAACTGTTTTTT
NA,TRBV3-1/TRBV3-2,TRBJ2-1,TRBD2,15,CASSQDYSGAREQFF,TGTGCCAGCAGCCAAGATTATAGCGGGGCACGAGAGCAGTTCTTC
NA,TRBV5-4,TRBJ1-2,NA,13,CASSLDRAYGYTF,TGTGCCAGCAGCTTGGACAGGGCCTATGGCTACACCTTC
NA,TRBV2,TRBJ2-5,NA,13,CASSDLAGETQYF,TGTGCCAGCAGTGATCTGGCGGGGGAGACCCAGTACTTC